The 2 T cell receptor beta chains listed next were all sequenced from one sample in a study of blood T cell repertoires in COVID-19. Produced via immunoSEQ multiplex PCR; TCRdb's table is partial and in-frame only. Of roughly 240,000 clones listed, around 88% are singletons. Sequenced sample: PBMCs or T cells enriched from blood (not recorded which). Every receptor here comes from a woman aged 40 to 49 with acute COVID-19.

The rearrangement links TRBV28 to TRBJ1-2, with TRBD1 matching over 7 bases. Losses at the gene ends were 2 bases for V and 4 bases for J; bases not matched to a gene: 4. Germline V CDR1 and CDR2: MDHEN, SYDVKM. This CDR3 has 14 amino acids. The CDR3 DNA reads as TGTGCCAGCAGTTTAGGGACAGCTTCCTATGGCTACACCTTC. It codes for CASSLGTASYGYTF.

The chain links TRBV5-1 to TRBJ2-7; 10 nucleotides line up with TRBD1. CDR1 and CDR2 (germline): SGHRS, YFSETQ. The V gene end was trimmed by 4 bases and the J gene end by 5 bases; junction bases not matched to a gene: 3. The CDR3 extends over 13 amino acids. Here the CDR3 DNA reads TGCGCCAGCAGCACAGGGACAGGGGACGAGCAGTACGTC. It encodes CASSTGTGDEQYV.